These 21 T cell receptor beta chains were sequenced from one sample in a study of cytomegalovirus exposure and HLA in healthy donors. Primers for the PCR totalled 60 Vbeta and 13 Jbeta. Repertoires were generated with immunoSEQ multiplex PCR, while TCRdb's copy carries only in-frame clones and drops some. The sample has about 170,000 clones; roughly 81% are singletons. What was sequenced was PBMCs. Receptors were obtained from a girl aged 10-17 years in good health and CMV-seropositive.

The chain employs TRBV6-1 and TRBJ2-4; D ambiguous. CDR3 length: 15 amino acids. V lost 4 bases and J 0 bases, leaving 10 bases between the germline ends. Germline CDR1 MNHNS, CDR2 SASEGT. The CDR3 nucleotides read TGTGCCAGCAGTGGCCGGTCGGTAGCCAAAAACATTCAGTACTTC. Its translation: CASSGRSVAKNIQYF.

V is TRBV7-9 and J is TRBJ2-6; 11 positions agree with TRBD2. CDR3 length: 17 amino acids. CDR1 and CDR2 from the germline V gene are SEHNR and FQNEAQ (reference sequence). V lost 6 bases to trimming and J lost 2 bases; unmatched junction nucleotides: 6. In DNA, the CDR3 is TGTGCCAGCAGGGCCCCGGGACTAGCGGCTGGGGCCAACGTCCTGACTTTC. The encoded protein is CASRAPGLAAGANVLTF.

V is TRBV7-8 and J is TRBJ1-4, with D possibly being TRBD1 (6 bases). Germline V lookup: CDR1 SGHVS, CDR2 FQNEAQ. V was clipped by 5 bases and J by 4 bases, with 11 bases between them. The CDR3 is made up of 14 amino acids. The CDR3, as DNA: TGTGCCAGCAGCCCTCGGACAGTTAATGAAAAACTGTTTTTT. This sequence encodes CASSPRTVNEKLFF. The full variable domain, with the rest looked up from reference TRBV7-8 and TRBJ1-4, is GAGVSQSPRYKVAKRGQDVALRCDPISGHVSLFWYQQALGQGPEFLTYFQNEAQLDKSGLPSDRFFAERPEGSVSTLKIQRTQQEDSAVYLCASSPRTVNEKLFFGSGTQLSVL.

The DNA of the CDR3 is TGTGCCAGCAGCTTGGTGTCAAGACAGGGTAGCAACGAGCAGTACTTC. Residues: CASSLVSRQGSNEQYF. The rearrangement joins TRBV5-4 to TRBJ2-7, with 7 bases lining up with TRBD1. This CDR3 is 16 amino acids long. Germline V CDR1 and CDR2: SGHNT, YYREEE (reference sequence). Trimming took 0 bases from V and 5 from J; bases not matched to a gene: 11.

The chain is built from TRBV11-2 and TRBJ2-7; TRBD2 matches at 13 bases. Germline CDR1 SGHAT, CDR2 FQNNGV. CDR3 length equals 16 residues. The ends lost 4 bases at V and 3 bases at J; junction bases unmatched: 6. The CDR3 sequence: CASSSAGLAGVYEQYF. The DNA for the CDR3 is TGTGCCAGCAGCTCTGCCGGACTAGCGGGGGTCTACGAGCAGTACTTC.

The chain uses TRBV10-3 and TRBJ1-5, with 7 bases that match TRBD1. Germline CDR1 reads ENHRY; CDR2 reads SYGVKD. The CDR3 is 13 residues long. V shed 3 bases and J 5 bases; nucleotides not matched to a gene: 1. CDR3 nucleotides: TGTGCCATCAGTGACAGGGGGTATCAGCCCCAGCATTTT. It yields the protein CAISDRGYQPQHF.

This clone was seen only a few times. The chain joins TRBV6-1 to TRBJ2-3; 12 bases line up with TRBD2. Germline lookup yields CDR1 MNHNS and CDR2 SASEGT. The CDR3 covers 14 residues. The junction had 4 bases not matched to a gene; V was cut back by 8 bases and J by 4 bases. The CDR3 coding sequence is TGTGCCAGCGGGCTAGCGGGGGGGGCAGATACGCAGTATTTT. Translated, it gives CASGLAGGADTQYF.

The chain has TRBV25-1 and TRBJ2-5, with D unclear. Germline V gene sequence: CDR1 MGHDK, CDR2 SYGVNS. Trimming shortened V by 6 bases and J by 1 base, and 3 bases separated the two germline ends. The CDR3 totals 11 residues. The CDR3 region is CASRLQETQYF. CDR3 nucleotide sequence: TGTGCCAGCAGACTCCAAGAGACCCAGTACTTC.

About this clone: The junction differs from germline at one of its ends, possibly a read error. The CDR3 sequence is CASSGQGNNRPQHF. In DNA, the CDR3 is TGTGCCAGCAGTGGGCAGGGGAACAATCGGCCCCAGCATTTT. J is TRBJ1-5 and V is TRBV2, with D possibly TRBD1 on 6 matching bases. Germline V gives CDR1 SNHLY, CDR2 FYNNEI. CDR3 length: 14 residues.

V is TRBV7-3 and J is TRBJ2-3; 9 nucleotides align to TRBD1. The CDR3 contains 18 residues. Per the germline V gene, CDR1 is SGHTA and CDR2 is FQGTGA. After removal of 1 base from V and 5 bases from J, the junction contained 13 bases not matched to a gene. CDR3 coding DNA: TGTGCCAGCAGCTTAAAACCTATAGGTGACAGGGGGATAGATACGCAGTATTTT. This translates into CASSLKPIGDRGIDTQYF.

The CDR3 DNA follows: TGTGCCAGCAGTGAATCCGCCGGGTCCAATCAGCCCCAGCATTTT. Translated: CASSESAGSNQPQHF. The rearrangement uses TRBV25-1 and TRBJ1-5, with D unclear. Trimming took 1 base from V and 3 from J, leaving 10 bases between them. Germline CDR1 and CDR2: MGHDK and SYGVNS. This CDR3 contains 15 residues. The entire variable domain, with the rest obtained from reference TRBV25-1 and TRBJ1-5, is as follows: EADIYQTPRYLVIGTGKKITLECSQTMGHDKMYWYQQDPGMELHLIHYSYGVNSTEKGDLSSESTVSRIRTEHFPLTLESARPSHTSQYLCASSESAGSNQPQHFGDGTRLSIL.

J is TRBJ1-2 and V is TRBV9; no firm D call. CDR1 is SGDLS, CDR2 YYNGEE, per germline. V lost 2 bases to trimming and J lost 2 bases, with 7 bases between them. The CDR3 extends over 13 amino acids. The CDR3: CASSVSGNYGYTF. The DNA of the CDR3 is TGTGCCAGCAGCGTGTCCGGGAACTATGGCTACACCTTC.

The chain links TRBV19 to TRBJ2-5, with 7 bases fitting TRBD1. This CDR3 comprises 13 residues. With 5 bases clipped from V and 5 bases from J, the junction kept 5 bases outside the gene matches. From germline, CDR1 is LNHDA and CDR2 SQIVND (reference sequence). CDR3 bases: TGTGCCAGTAGTTGGCAGGGGGAGGAGACCCAGTACTTC. Translated: CASSWQGEETQYF. Based on the CDR3 plus reference TRBV19 and TRBJ2-5, the full variable domain is DGGITQSPKYLFRKEGQNVTLSCEQNLNHDAMYWYRQDPGQGLRLIYYSQIVNDFQKGDIAEGYSVSREKKESFPLTVTSAQKNPTAFYLCASSWQGEETQYFGPGTRLLVL.

This clone was seen a few times. This chain uses TRBV19 with TRBJ1-1; D ambiguous. The germline gives CDR1 LNHDA, CDR2 SQIVND (reference sequence). Trimming stripped 1 base from V and 1 base from J, with 10 bases between. The CDR3 is made up of 15 amino acids. CDR3 residues: CASSIGQAWNTEAFF. CDR3 nucleotide sequence: TGTGCCAGTAGTATAGGGCAGGCCTGGAACACTGAAGCTTTCTTT.

The rearrangement joins TRBV6-1 to TRBJ1-1; D is unclear. CDR1 is MNHNS, CDR2 SASEGT, per germline. V was shortened by 4 bases and J by 3 bases, with 3 bases between the two germline ends. The CDR3 sequence is 11 residues long. CDR3 nucleotides: TGTGCCAGCAGTGCTGACACTGAAGCTTTCTTT. Its translation is CASSADTEAFF.

This chain uses TRBV2 with TRBJ1-4; D is possibly TRBD1 (5 bases). CDR3 length equals 15 residues. V was shortened by 5 bases and J by 11 bases, with 21 bases between the two germline ends. Germline V gene data show CDR1 as SNHLY and CDR2 as FYNNEI. The CDR3 protein is CASSPGLGGTGKLFF. The CDR3 region has the DNA TGTGCCAGCAGTCCCGGTCTTGGGGGGACCGGCAAACTGTTTTTT.

The genes are TRBV19 and TRBJ2-1; D is possibly TRBD2 (6 bases). The CDR3 loop spans 13 amino acids. The V end lost 5 bases, the J end lost 9 bases, and 14 bases lay between the germline ends. The germline V gene encodes CDR1 LNHDA and CDR2 SQIVND (reference sequence). In DNA form, the CDR3 reads TGTGCCAGTAGTCCGGGTCCGCGGGGTGAGCAGTTCTTC. Encoded protein: CASSPGPRGEQFF.

The V and J genes are TRBV28 and TRBJ1-5, with 11 nucleotides matching TRBD1. Germline loops: CDR1 MDHEN, CDR2 SYDVKM. CDR3 length: 14 amino acids. Losses at the gene ends were 8 bases for V and 2 bases for J; bases not matched to a gene: 2. CDR3 loop: CASGTGGGNQPQHF. The CDR3 nucleotides read TGTGCCAGCGGGACAGGGGGTGGCAATCAGCCCCAGCATTTT.

The V and J genes are TRBV5-4 and TRBJ2-7; the match to TRBD1 covers 8 bases. In germline, CDR1 is SGHNT, CDR2 YYREEE (reference sequence). There are 14 residues in the CDR3. Trimming cost V 1 base and J 2 bases; bases outside gene matches: 2. In DNA, the CDR3 is TGTGCCAGCAGCTTGACAGGGGGGACCTACGAGCAGTACTTC. Residues: CASSLTGGTYEQYF.

The chain couples TRBV29-1 to TRBJ2-1; D is perhaps TRBD2 (6 bases). The CDR3 is 12 residues long. V shed 3 bases and J shed 8 bases, with 11 bases lying between them. In germline, CDR1 is SQVTM, CDR2 ANQGSEA. The CDR3 DNA reads as TGCAGCGTTGACCGACTAGATTATGAGCAGTTCTTC. This translates into CSVDRLDYEQFF.

This clone has only a few counts. The J gene is TRBJ2-7, the V gene TRBV5-1, with TRBD2 identical over 9 bases. V lost 2 bases, J lost 8 bases, and 11 bases stayed unmatched. This CDR3 comprises 15 residues. Germline V gene sequence: CDR1 SGHRS, CDR2 YFSETQ. The CDR3 sequence: CASSFRGGDPTKQYF. In DNA, the CDR3 is TGCGCCAGCAGCTTCCGCGGGGGGGACCCTACGAAGCAGTACTTC. The complete variable domain, with remaining parts taken from reference TRBV5-1 and TRBJ2-7, reads KAGVTQTPRYLIKTRGQQVTLSCSPISGHRSVSWYQQTPGQGLQFLFEYFSETQRNKGNFPGRFSGRQFSNSRSEMNVSTLELGDSALYLCASSFRGGDPTKQYFGPGTRLTVT.